This T cell receptor (beta chain) comes out of a study of CD8 T cells in ankylosing spondylitis. General study findings and limits: CD8+ disease-linked clones were present at relatively low frequencies in blood. Past studies reported some motif variants in reactive arthritis synovial fluid and blood. Seemingly characteristic of ankylosing spondylitis blood was a TCR beta motif consisting of about 8 highly homologous variants.

Preparation of TCR beta libraries was done by quantitative 5'-RACE with molecular barcodes. TCRdb called the 5' RACE reads again in MiXCR, with one record for every CDR3 protein. The data show a few hundred thousand distinct CDR3 sequences, 20% to 25% seen once. V gave up 0 bases and J gave up 6 bases, with 12 bases separating them. Germline loops: CDR1 SNHLY, CDR2 FYNNEI. The CDR3 loop spans 15 amino acids. Turning to this clonotype: Its target is not known.

The material sequenced was blood, either unsorted or a sorted T cell fraction (not recorded which). The rearrangement uses TRBV2 and TRBJ2-1, with D perhaps given as TRBD1 or TRBD2 (5 bases each). The receptor's source is a male donor with ankylosing spondylitis or in good health (not recorded which). CDR3 coding DNA: TGTGCCAGCAGTGAAGCGGGGGAAACGCTCAATGAGCAGTTCTTC. Protein sequence: CASSEAGETLNEQFF.